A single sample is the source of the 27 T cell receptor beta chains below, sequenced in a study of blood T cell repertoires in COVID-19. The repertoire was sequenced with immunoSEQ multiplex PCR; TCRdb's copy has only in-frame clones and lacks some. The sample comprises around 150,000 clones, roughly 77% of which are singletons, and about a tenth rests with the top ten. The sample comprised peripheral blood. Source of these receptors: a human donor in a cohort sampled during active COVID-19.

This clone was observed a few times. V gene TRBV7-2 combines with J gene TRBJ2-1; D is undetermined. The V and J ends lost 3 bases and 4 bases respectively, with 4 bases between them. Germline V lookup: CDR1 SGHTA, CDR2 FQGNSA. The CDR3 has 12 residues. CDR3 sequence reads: CASSFQYNEQFF. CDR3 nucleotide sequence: TGTGCCAGCAGCTTTCAGTACAATGAGCAGTTCTTC.

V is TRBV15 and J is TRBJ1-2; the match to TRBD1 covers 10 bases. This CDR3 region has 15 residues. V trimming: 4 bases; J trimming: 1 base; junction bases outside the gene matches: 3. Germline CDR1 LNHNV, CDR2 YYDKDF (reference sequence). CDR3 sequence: CATSKGQGNNYGYTF. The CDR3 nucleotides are TGTGCCACCAGCAAGGGACAGGGGAATAACTATGGCTACACCTTC.

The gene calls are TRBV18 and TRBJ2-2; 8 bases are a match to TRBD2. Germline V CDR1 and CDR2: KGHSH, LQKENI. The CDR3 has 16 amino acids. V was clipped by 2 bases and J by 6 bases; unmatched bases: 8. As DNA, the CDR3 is TGTGCCAGCTCACCAGTGAGCGGGAGTAGAGCCGGGGAGCTGTTTTTT. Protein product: CASSPVSGSRAGELFF.

CDR3 residues: CAWSGAGNSPLHF. The CDR3 DNA reads as TGTGCCTGGAGTGGAGCGGGTAATTCACCCCTCCACTTT. The chain links TRBV30 to TRBJ1-6, with D hard to call. Germline CDR1 and CDR2: GTSNPN and SVGIG (reference sequence). This CDR3 has 13 residues. V was clipped by 1 base and J by 6 bases, with 7 bases between them.

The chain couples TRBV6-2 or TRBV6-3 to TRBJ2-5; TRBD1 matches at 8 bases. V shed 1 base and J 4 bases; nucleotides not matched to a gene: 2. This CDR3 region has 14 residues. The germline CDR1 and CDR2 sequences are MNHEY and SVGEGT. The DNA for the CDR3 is TGTGCCAGCAGTTACTTAACAGGGGGAGAGACCCAGTACTTC. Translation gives CASSYLTGGETQYF.

The CDR3 here is CASSLLDSLFSNQPQHF. The CDR3 DNA sequence: TGTGCCAGCTCACTCCTGGACAGTCTTTTTAGCAATCAGCCCCAGCATTTT. The V and J genes are TRBV18 and TRBJ1-5; TRBD1 is a possible D gene (6 bases). V was clipped by 4 bases and J by 0 bases, with 16 bases between them. CDR3 length: 17 residues. Germline V gene sequence: CDR1 KGHSH, CDR2 LQKENI.

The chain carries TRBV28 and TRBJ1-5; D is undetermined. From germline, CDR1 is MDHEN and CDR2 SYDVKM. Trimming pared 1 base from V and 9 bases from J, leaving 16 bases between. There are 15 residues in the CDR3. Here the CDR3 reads CASSLSLPGSRPQHF. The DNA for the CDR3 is TGTGCCAGCAGTTTATCCTTGCCAGGCTCGCGGCCCCAGCATTTT.

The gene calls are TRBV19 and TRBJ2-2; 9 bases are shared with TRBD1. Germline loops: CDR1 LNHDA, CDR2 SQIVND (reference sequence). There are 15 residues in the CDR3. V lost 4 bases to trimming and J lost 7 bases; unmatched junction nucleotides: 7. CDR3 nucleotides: TGTGCCAGTAGTAGCTGGGGACAGGGACGCGGGGAGCTGTTTTTT. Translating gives CASSSWGQGRGELFF.

In nucleotides, the CDR3 is TGTGCCAGCAGTCTAAATCCGTCCTACGAGCAGTACTTC. As protein: CASSLNPSYEQYF. The rearrangement joins TRBV28 to TRBJ2-7, with D hard to call. The CDR3 is 13 amino acids. Between the trimmed V and J ends, which lost 5 bases and 1 base, there was a span of 9 bases. In germline, CDR1 is MDHEN, CDR2 SYDVKM. Filled out from reference TRBV28 and TRBJ2-7, the complete variable domain reads DVKVTQSSRYLVKRTGEKVFLECVQDMDHENMFWYRQDPGLGLRLIYFSYDVKMKEKGDIPEGYSVSREKKERFSLILESASTNQTSMYLCASSLNPSYEQYFGPGTRLTVT.

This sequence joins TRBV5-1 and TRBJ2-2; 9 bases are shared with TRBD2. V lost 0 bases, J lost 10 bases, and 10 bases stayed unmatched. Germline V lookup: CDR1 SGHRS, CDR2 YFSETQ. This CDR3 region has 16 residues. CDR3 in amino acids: CASSLGLAGTPQELFF. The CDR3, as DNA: TGCGCCAGCAGCTTGGGCCTAGCGGGGACCCCTCAGGAGCTGTTTTTT.

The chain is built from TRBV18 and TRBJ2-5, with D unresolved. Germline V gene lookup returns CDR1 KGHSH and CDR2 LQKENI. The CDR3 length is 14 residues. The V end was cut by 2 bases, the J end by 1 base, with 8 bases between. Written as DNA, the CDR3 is TGTGCCAGCTCACCAATTAACTCCCAAGAGACCCAGTACTTC. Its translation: CASSPINSQETQYF.

The CDR3 spells CSLLRENTEAFF. The CDR3 DNA reads as TGCAGTTTACTCCGGGAGAACACTGAAGCTTTCTTT. V is TRBV29-1 and J is TRBJ1-1; D is ambiguous. The CDR3 has 12 amino acids. Germline CDR1 is SQVTM and CDR2 is ANQGSEA. Full variable domain (missing parts from reference TRBV29-1 and TRBJ1-1): SAVISQKPSRDICQRGTSLTIQCQVDSQVTMMFWYRQQPGQSLTLIATANQGSEATYESGFVIDKFPISRPNLTFSTLTVSNMSPEDSSIYLCSLLRENTEAFFGQGTRLTVV.

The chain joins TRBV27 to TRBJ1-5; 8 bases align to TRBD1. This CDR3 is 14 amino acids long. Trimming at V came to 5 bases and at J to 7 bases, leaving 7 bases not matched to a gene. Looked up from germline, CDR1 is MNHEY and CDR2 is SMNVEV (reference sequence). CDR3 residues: CASSPDRGSQPQHF. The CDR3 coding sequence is TGTGCCAGCAGTCCCGACAGGGGTAGCCAGCCCCAGCATTTT.

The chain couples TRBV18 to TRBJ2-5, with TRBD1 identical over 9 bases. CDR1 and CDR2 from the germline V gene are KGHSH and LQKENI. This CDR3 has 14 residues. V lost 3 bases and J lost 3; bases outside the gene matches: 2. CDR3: CASSPWTGEETQYF. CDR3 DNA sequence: TGTGCCAGCTCACCCTGGACAGGGGAAGAGACCCAGTACTTC. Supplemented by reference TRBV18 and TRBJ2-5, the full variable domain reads NAGVMQNPRHLVRRRGQEARLRCSPMKGHSHVYWYRQLPEEGLKFMVYLQKENIIDESGMPKERFSAEFPKEGPSILRIQQVVRGDSAAYFCASSPWTGEETQYFGPGTRLLVL.

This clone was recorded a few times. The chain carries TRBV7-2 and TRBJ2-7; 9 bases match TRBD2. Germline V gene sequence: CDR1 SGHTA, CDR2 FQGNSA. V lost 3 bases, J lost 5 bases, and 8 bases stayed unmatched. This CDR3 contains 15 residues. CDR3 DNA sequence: TGTGCCAGCAGCTTTGGCGGGAGGGGTTGGGACGAGCAGTACTTC. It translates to CASSFGGRGWDEQYF. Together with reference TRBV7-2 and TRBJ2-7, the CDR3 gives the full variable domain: GAGVSQSPSNKVTEKGKDVELRCDPISGHTALYWYRQSLGQGLEFLIYFQGNSAPDKSGLPSDRFSAERTGGSVSTLTIQRTQQEDSAVYLCASSFGGRGWDEQYFGPGTRLTVT.

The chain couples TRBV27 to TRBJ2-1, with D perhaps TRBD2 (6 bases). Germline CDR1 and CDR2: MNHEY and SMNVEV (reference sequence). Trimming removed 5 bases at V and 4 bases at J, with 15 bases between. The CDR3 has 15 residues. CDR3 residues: CASSPGTPPYNEQFF. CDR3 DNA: TGTGCCAGCAGTCCCGGGACTCCCCCTTACAATGAGCAGTTCTTC.

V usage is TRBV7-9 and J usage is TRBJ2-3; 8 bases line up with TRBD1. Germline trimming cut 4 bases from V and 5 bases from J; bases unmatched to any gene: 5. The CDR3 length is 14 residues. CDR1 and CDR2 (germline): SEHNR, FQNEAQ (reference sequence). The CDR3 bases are TGTGCCAGCAGCTCACAGGGGGTGAGAGATACGCAGTATTTT. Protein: CASSSQGVRDTQYF.

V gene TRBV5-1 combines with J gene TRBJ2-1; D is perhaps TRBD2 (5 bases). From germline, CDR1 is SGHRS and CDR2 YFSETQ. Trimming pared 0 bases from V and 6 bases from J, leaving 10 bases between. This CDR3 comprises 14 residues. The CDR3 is CASSLVAGGNEQFF. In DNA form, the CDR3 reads TGCGCCAGCAGCTTGGTTGCAGGAGGCAATGAGCAGTTCTTC.

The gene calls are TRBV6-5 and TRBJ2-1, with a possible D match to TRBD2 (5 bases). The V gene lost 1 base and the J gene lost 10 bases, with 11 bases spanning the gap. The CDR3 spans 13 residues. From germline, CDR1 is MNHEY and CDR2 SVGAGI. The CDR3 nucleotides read TGTGCCAGCAGTTACTTGCTTTCGGGGGAGCAGTTCTTC. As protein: CASSYLLSGEQFF.

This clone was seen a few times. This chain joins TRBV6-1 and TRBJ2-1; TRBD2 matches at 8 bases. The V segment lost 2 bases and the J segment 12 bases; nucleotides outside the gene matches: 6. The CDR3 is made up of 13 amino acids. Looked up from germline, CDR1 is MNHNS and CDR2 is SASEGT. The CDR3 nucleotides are TGTGCCAGCAGTGAACCTTATGCGGGAGGGCAGTTCTTC. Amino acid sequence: CASSEPYAGGQFF.

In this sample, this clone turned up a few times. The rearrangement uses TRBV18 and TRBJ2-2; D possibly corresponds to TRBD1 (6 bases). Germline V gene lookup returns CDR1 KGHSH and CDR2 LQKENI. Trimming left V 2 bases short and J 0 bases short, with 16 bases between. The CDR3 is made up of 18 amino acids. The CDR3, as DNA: TGTGCCAGCTCACCAAGGGGGAGCTTCGGGACGAACACCGGGGAGCTGTTTTTT. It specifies CASSPRGSFGTNTGELFF.

For the CDR3, the DNA is TGTGCCAGCAGCTTCGGTCGGGACCAAGAGACCCAGTACTTC. Its translation is CASSFGRDQETQYF. This chain links TRBV5-8 with TRBJ2-5; no clear D. V was clipped by 2 bases and J by 0 bases, with 8 bases between them. The CDR3 runs 14 residues. Germline V gene data show CDR1 as SGHTS and CDR2 as YDEGEE.

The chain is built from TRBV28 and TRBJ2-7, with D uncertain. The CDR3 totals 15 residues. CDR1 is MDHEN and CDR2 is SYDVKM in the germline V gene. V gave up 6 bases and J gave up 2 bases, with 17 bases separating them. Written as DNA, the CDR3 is TGTGCCAGCAGCCCCTCTCGGGTGGTCCCCTACGAGCAGTACTTC. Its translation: CASSPSRVVPYEQYF.

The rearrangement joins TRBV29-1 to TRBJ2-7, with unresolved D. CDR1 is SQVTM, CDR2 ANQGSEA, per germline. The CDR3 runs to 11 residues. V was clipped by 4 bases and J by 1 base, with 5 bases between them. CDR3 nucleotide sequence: TGCAGCGTTGCCAGTTCCTACGAGCAGTACTTC. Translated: CSVASSYEQYF.

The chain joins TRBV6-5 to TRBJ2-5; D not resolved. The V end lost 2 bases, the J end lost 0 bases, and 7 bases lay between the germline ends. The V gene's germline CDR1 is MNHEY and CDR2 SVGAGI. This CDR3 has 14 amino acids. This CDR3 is CASSYGPYQETQYF. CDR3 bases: TGTGCCAGCAGTTACGGGCCCTACCAAGAGACCCAGTACTTC.

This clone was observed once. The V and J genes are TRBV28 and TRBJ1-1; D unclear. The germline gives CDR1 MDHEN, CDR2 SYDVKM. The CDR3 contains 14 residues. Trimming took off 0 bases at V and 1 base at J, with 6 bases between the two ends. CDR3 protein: CASSLWAGNTEAFF. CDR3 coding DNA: TGTGCCAGCAGTTTATGGGCAGGGAACACTGAAGCTTTCTTT.

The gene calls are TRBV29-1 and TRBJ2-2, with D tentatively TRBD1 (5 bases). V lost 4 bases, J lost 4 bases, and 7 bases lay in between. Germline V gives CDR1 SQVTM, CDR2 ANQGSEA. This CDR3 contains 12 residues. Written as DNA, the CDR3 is TGCAGCGTTGGACAGATCACCGGGGAGCTGTTTTTT. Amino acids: CSVGQITGELFF.